This T cell receptor beta chain derives from a study of post-analysis software for immune sequencing data. Background on the study: Relapsing-remitting, secondary progressive and progressive-relapsing multiple sclerosis were all included among the disease courses. Study-wide findings and caveats: Clustering by F measure revealed strong co-clustering among samples prepared together in one batch. Multiple sclerosis patients had significantly lower normalized Chao1 diversity than controls.

Carried by the TCR beta cDNA libraries were unique molecular identifiers. With about 0.85 to 10 million T cells as the source, a few hundred thousand cDNA molecules resulted. TCRdb recomputed calls from the PCR reads with MiXCR, one row per CDR3 protein. This table has over 150,000 distinct CDR3 sequences, over 25% appearing once. This clonotype was observed many times. Its antigen is unidentified. The sequenced sample consisted of blood. This TCR derives from a girl aged 5 to 17 with multiple sclerosis.

CDR3 residues: CASSLPPPWEHYEQYF. CDR3 coding DNA: TGTGCCAGCAGTTTACCCCCGCCGTGGGAACACTACGAGCAGTACTTC. The genes are TRBV28 and TRBJ2-7; no clear D gene. V lost 2 bases, J lost 3 bases, and 17 bases lay in between. Germline V gene data show CDR1 as MDHEN and CDR2 as SYDVKM. This CDR3 comprises 16 residues. Full variable domain (remainder filled in from reference TRBV28 and TRBJ2-7): DVKVTQSSRYLVKRTGEKVFLECVQDMDHENMFWYRQDPGLGLRLIYFSYDVKMKEKGDIPEGYSVSREKKERFSLILESASTNQTSMYLCASSLPPPWEHYEQYFGPGTRLTVT.